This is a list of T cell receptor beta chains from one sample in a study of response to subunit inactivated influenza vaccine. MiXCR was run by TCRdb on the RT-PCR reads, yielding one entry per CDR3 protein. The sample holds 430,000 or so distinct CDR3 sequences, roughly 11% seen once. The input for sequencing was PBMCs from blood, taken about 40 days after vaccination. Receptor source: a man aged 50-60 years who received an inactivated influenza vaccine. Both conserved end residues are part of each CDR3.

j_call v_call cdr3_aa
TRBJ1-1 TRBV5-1 CASSFVDPTEAFF
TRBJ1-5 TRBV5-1 CASSLGPDGNQPQHF
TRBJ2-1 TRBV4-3 CASSQDILLEQFF
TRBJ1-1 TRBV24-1 CATSDPDRGFFF
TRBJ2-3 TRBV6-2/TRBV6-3 CASSTGHSADTQYF
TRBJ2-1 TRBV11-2 CASSYGQEGEQFF
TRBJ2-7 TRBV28 CASSRTAGQYF
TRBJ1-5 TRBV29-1 CSVGAQGQPQHF
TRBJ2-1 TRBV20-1 CSASDLAGQREQFF
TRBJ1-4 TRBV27 CASSLLGLRNEKLFF
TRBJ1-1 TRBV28 CASSFYRTGNTEAFF
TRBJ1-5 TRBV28 CASIPLGGAGQPQHF
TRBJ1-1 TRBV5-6 CASSLGWGTEAFF
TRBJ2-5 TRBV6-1 CASTLDLSQETQYF
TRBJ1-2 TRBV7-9 CASSLDPAGAPYGYTF
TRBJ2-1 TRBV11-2 CASRKGAGGRNNEQFF
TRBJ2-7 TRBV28 CASSPTRYYEQYF
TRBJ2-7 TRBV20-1 CSARDLAGKAQYF
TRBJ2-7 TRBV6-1 CASSPNRQDEQYF
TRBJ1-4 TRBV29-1 CSVGQGRGREKLFF
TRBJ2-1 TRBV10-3 CAISVSVNEQFF
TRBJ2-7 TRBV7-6 CASSLVGEDYEQYF
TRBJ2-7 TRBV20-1 CSAPLTDSYEQYF
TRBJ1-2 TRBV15 CATSRLVGGGPGDYGYTF
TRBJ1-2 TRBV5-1 CASSPNAGSYGYTF
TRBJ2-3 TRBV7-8 CASSFEPSSTDTQYF
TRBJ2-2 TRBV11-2 CASTEGFGFNTGELFF
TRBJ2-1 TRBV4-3 CASSLEAGQNYNEQFF
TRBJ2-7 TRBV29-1 CSVATGSRYEQYF
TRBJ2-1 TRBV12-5 CASGAAGTSSYNEQFF
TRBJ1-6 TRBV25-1 CASSDSRGWGNNSPLHF
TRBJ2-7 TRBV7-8 CASSQDRAEQYF
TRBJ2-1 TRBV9 CASSVVYNEQFF
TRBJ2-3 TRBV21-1 CASSKYGTDTQYF
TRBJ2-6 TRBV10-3 CAISPNAWGANVLTF
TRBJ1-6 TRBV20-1 CSATRTGHNSPLHF
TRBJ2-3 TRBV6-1 CASSRRGAGPADTQYF
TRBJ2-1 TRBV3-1 CASSQRLTSVYNEQFF
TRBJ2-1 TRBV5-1 CASSLALLAGGITYNEQFF
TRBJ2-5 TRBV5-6 CASSFEVSWTGLQETQYF
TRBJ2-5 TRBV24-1 CATSDFGQGRETQYF